This T cell receptor beta chain was identified in a study of shared clonotypes between healthy human individuals. Several immunoSEQ plates received, in even portions, the genomic DNA of each subset. Template for every sorted-subset replicate PCR totaled approximately 200 ng DNA, around 33,000 T cell genomes. Generated by immunoSEQ multiplex PCR, the TCRdb table keeps only in-frame clones and is missing some. Of about 2.4 million clones listed, about 92% were seen once; the top ten hold over 0.12%. All donors qualified as healthy HIV-negative adults and had experienced no recent acute infections or vaccinations. Only Caucasian adults living in Nashville, Tennessee made up the donor group. The sample was naive CD4+ T cells sorted from blood. The sample's subset: CD45RA+ positively selected. The origin of this receptor is a man younger than 30 in good health.

CDR3 in amino acids: CATSGVNYGYTF. DNA of the CDR3: TGTGCCACTTCGGGGGTTAACTATGGCTACACCTTC. The chain recombines TRBV10-3 with TRBJ1-2; D is perhaps TRBD1 (5 bases). V lost 10 bases, J lost 1 base, and 10 bases lay in between. The CDR3 runs to 12 residues. Germline lookup yields CDR1 ENHRY and CDR2 SYGVKD.